These T cell receptor beta chains were read from a single sample in a study of cytomegalovirus exposure and HLA in healthy donors. Sequencing used immunoSEQ multiplex PCR; TCRdb keeps in-frame clones, though not all of them. The table includes approximately 190,000 clones, around 83% detected once. The sequenced sample was PBMCs. Receptor source: a man aged 35 to 55 in good health and CMV-seropositive. Both conserved end residues are part of each CDR3. The D gene is left open where the match is weak. Clone size is given for some rows only: seen once, a few or many times, or a class if the clone is expanded.

cdr3_aa	cdr3_nt	j_call	d_call	v_call	clone_size	cdr3_length
CASSLLHGTAQETQYF	TGTGCCAGCTCACTTCTCCATGGGACAGCCCAAGAGACCCAGTACTTC	TRBJ2-5	TRBD1	TRBV18	-	16
CASSLLAGANEQFF	TGTGCCAGTAGTCTTCTAGCGGGGGCGAATGAGCAGTTCTTC	TRBJ2-1	TRBD2	TRBV19	-	14
CASRSSGELFF	TGTGCCAGCAGATCGTCGGGGGAGCTGTTTTTT	TRBJ2-2	-	TRBV6-1	-	11
CASSLTGGAEQYF	TGTGCCAGCAGCCTTACGGGGGGGGCCGAGCAGTACTTC	TRBJ2-7	TRBD2	TRBV5-4	-	13
CASSRGTGGVWSYEQYF	TGTGCCAGCTCACGAGGGACAGGGGGCGTATGGTCCTACGAGCAGTACTTC	TRBJ2-7	TRBD1	TRBV18	once	17
CASSWATEAFF	TGTGCCAGCAGCTGGGCCACTGAAGCTTTCTTT	TRBJ1-1	-	TRBV5-5	-	11
CASSVGGTGGYEQYF	TGTGCCAGCAGCGTAGGAGGGACAGGGGGCTACGAGCAGTACTTC	TRBJ2-7	TRBD1	TRBV9	-	15
CASTHRTDLGGSTEAFF	TGTGCCAGCACCCACCGGACGGATCTCGGGGGTAGTACTGAAGCTTTCTTT	TRBJ1-1	-	TRBV27	-	17
CASGLTGTDNEQFF	TGCGCCAGCGGCCTTACAGGGACGGACAATGAGCAGTTCTTC	TRBJ2-1	-	TRBV5-1	once	14
CASTGTSGRAGDTQYF	TGTGCCAGCACCGGGACTAGCGGGAGGGCCGGAGATACGCAGTATTTT	TRBJ2-3	TRBD2	TRBV19	-	16
CASSEAGVGQGNQPQHF	TGTGCCAGCAGTGAAGCAGGCGTGGGACAGGGGAATCAGCCCCAGCATTTT	TRBJ1-5	TRBD1	TRBV2	few	17
CASSYSGTGTQETQYF	TGTGCCAGCAGTTACTCCGGGACAGGGACTCAAGAGACCCAGTACTTC	TRBJ2-5	TRBD1	TRBV6-5	-	16
CASSLGLAGDEQYF	TGTGCCAGCAGCTTGGGACTAGCGGGAGACGAGCAGTACTTC	TRBJ2-7	TRBD2	TRBV7-6	-	14
CASSFRAAGGPRELFF	TGTGCCAGCAGCTTCCGGGCAGCGGGAGGGCCCAGGGAGCTGTTTTTT	TRBJ2-2	TRBD2	TRBV7-8	once	16
CASSGGQTYTGELFF	TGTGCCAGCTCTGGGGGACAGACTTACACCGGGGAGCTGTTTTTT	TRBJ2-2	TRBD1	TRBV18	-	15
CASSSTSGLNNEQFF	TGTGCCAGCAGCTCGACTAGCGGACTAAACAATGAGCAGTTCTTC	TRBJ2-1	TRBD2	TRBV7-2	once	15
CASSEQGPDSGNTIYF	TGTGCCAGCAGTGAACAGGGGCCTGACTCTGGAAACACCATATATTTT	TRBJ1-3	-	TRBV6-1	-	16
CASRTGTSGYNEQFF	TGTGCCAGCAGAACCGGGACTAGCGGGTACAATGAGCAGTTCTTC	TRBJ2-1	TRBD2	TRBV6-6	few	15
CASSLGLAATDTQYF	TGTGCCAGTAGTCTGGGACTAGCGGCCACAGATACGCAGTATTTT	TRBJ2-3	TRBD2	TRBV19	few	15
CASSQSGLGVPETQYF	TGTGCCAGCAGCCAATCAGGACTGGGTGTACCAGAGACCCAGTACTTC	TRBJ2-5	-	TRBV7-2	-	16
CASNTMNTEAFF	TGTGCCAGTAACACGATGAACACTGAAGCTTTCTTT	TRBJ1-1	-	TRBV5-6	-	12
CASSSRADTQYF	TGTGCCAGCAGCTCCCGGGCAGATACGCAGTATTTT	TRBJ2-3	-	TRBV7-3	-	12
CASSLPTGRTGEPFF	TGTGCCAGCAGTCTCCCGACAGGGCGCACCGGGGAGCCGTTTTTT	TRBJ2-2	TRBD1	TRBV28	-	15
CASSVAGRGGTSGRTDTQYF	TGTGCCAGCAGCGTAGCGGGGCGAGGAGGGACTAGCGGGAGGACAGATACGCAGTATTTT	TRBJ2-3	TRBD2	TRBV9	-	20
CASSEEFPPYEQYF	TGTGCCAGCAGTGAGGAGTTTCCCCCCTACGAGCAGTACTTC	TRBJ2-7	-	TRBV6-1	-	14
CASSRRVRTEAFF	TGTGCCAGCAGCCGGAGGGTACGCACTGAAGCTTTCTTT	TRBJ1-1	-	TRBV7-2	few	13
CASSSTVGSYNEKLFF	TGTGCCAGTAGTTCGACAGTGGGGTCCTATAATGAAAAACTGTTTTTT	TRBJ1-4	-	TRBV19	-	16